This record looks at one T cell receptor beta chain sequence and its context. Its antigen is unknown. The sample comes from a study of cytomegalovirus exposure and HLA in healthy donors. The PCR was carried out with 60 Vbeta primers and 13 Jbeta primers. The protocol was immunoSEQ multiplex PCR, while the TCRdb copy is restricted to in-frame clones and leaves out a portion. The repertoire consists of over 150,000 clones, with about four fifths occurring once and the leading ten covering roughly 8%. Study-level results: A later analysis appeared to link common viral pathogens to several of the most significant clusters.

This TCR derives from a man in his thirties or forties in good health and CMV-seropositive. Specimen: PBMCs.

In DNA, the CDR3 is TGTGCCAGCAGGGGGGGAGGACTGAACACTGAAGCTTTCTTT. The encoded protein is CASRGGGLNTEAFF. J is TRBJ1-1 and V is TRBV6-6; TRBD1 is a possible D gene (5 bases). V was shortened by 6 bases and J by 0 bases, with 11 bases between the two germline ends. This CDR3 has 14 residues. CDR1 is MNHNY and CDR2 is SVGAGI in the germline V gene (reference sequence).